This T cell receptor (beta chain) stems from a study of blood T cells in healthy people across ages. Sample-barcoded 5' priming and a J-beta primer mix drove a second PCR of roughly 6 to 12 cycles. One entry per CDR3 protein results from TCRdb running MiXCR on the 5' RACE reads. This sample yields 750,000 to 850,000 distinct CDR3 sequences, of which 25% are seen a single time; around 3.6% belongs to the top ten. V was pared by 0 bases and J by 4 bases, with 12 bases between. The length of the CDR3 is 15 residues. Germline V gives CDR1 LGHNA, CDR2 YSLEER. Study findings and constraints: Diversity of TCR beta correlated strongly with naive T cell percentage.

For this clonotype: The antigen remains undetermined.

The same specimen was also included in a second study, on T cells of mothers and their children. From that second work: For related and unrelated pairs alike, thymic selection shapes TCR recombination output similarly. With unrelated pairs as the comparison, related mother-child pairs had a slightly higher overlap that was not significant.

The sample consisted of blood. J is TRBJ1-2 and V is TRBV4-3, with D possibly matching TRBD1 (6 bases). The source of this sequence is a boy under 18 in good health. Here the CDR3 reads CASSQDRGFPYGYTF. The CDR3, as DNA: TGCGCCAGCAGCCAAGATAGGGGGTTTCCCTATGGCTACACCTTC.